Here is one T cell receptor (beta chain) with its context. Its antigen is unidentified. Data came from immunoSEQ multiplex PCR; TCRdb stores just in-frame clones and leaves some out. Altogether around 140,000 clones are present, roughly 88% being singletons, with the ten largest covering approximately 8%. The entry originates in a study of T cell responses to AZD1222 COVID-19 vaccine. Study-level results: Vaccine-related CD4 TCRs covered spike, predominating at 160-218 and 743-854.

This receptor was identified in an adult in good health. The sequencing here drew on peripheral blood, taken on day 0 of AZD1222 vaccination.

CDR3 protein: CASSAGVFYFSEQFF. The CDR3 region has the DNA TGTGCCAGCAGCGCAGGGGTTTTTTATTTTAGTGAGCAGTTCTTC. This chain links TRBV9 with TRBJ2-1; D may be TRBD1 (6 bases). V was cut by 3 bases and J by 9 bases, with 19 bases left in between. The CDR3 covers 15 residues. Germline V CDR1 and CDR2: SGDLS, YYNGEE.